Following are 18 T cell receptor beta chains from one sample sequenced in a study of T-cell reconstitution after alpha-beta-depleted transplantation in children. Whole-study results and caveats: Expanded graft clones, several hundred of them, were reportedly the source of alpha-beta T cells about two months after transplant.

Unique molecular identifiers were built into the TCRbeta library. TCRdb passed the PCR reads through MiXCR, listing each CDR3 protein once. Here the sample spans about 32,000 distinct CDR3 sequences, around 6.6% being singletons. Their target antigens are unknown. The specimen was peripheral blood, collected 60 days after TCRalphabeta/CD19-depleted stem cell transplant. All receptors derive from a child less than two years old who had a stem cell transplant for acute myeloid leukemia, so the T cells may come from the graft donor.

Many counts were recorded for this clonotype. The chain links TRBV4-2 to TRBJ2-7, with TRBD1 identical over 9 bases. J was trimmed by 2 bases and V by 6 bases; bases with no gene match: 8. The CDR3 is 15 residues long. From germline, CDR1 is LGHNA and CDR2 YNFKEQ. As DNA, the CDR3 is TGTGCCAGCAGTCCCGGGACAGGGACAACCTACGAGCAGTACTTC. It yields the protein CASSPGTGTTYEQYF.

This clonotype occurred many times. V and J are TRBV20-1 and TRBJ2-1, with 10 nucleotides matching TRBD2. J lost 7 bases, V lost 1 base, and 10 bases had no gene match. Germline CDR1 is DFQATT and CDR2 is SNEGSKA (reference sequence). The CDR3 loop spans 16 amino acids. Here the CDR3 DNA reads TGCAGTGCTAGAGTGCCAGCGGGAGGGCCCGGGAATGAGCAGTTCTTC. This translates into CSARVPAGGPGNEQFF.

V and J are TRBV19 and TRBJ2-1, with D hard to call. Trimming cost V 1 base and J 9 bases, with 10 bases left between them. Germline V lookup: CDR1 LNHDA, CDR2 SQIVND (reference sequence). This CDR3 has 13 residues. The chain's CDR3 is CASSIADTSEQFF. As DNA, the CDR3 is TGTGCCAGTAGTATAGCGGATACGAGTGAGCAGTTCTTC.

The table lists this clonotype with many counts. The chain uses TRBV7-2 and TRBJ1-1, with 10 bases lining up with TRBD1. This CDR3 region has 17 residues. Losses at the gene ends were 1 base for V and 6 bases for J; bases not matched to a gene: 11. The germline V gene has CDR1 SGHTA and CDR2 FQGNSA. The CDR3 spells CASSLGGLGDRGAEAFF. CDR3 coding DNA: TGTGCCAGCAGCTTAGGGGGGTTGGGGGACAGGGGAGCTGAAGCTTTCTTT.

This clonotype was detected a few times. V is TRBV13 and J is TRBJ1-1; no firm D call. Trimming left V 2 bases short and J 1 base short, with 5 bases between. The CDR3 runs 13 residues. The germline CDR1 and CDR2 sequences are PRHDT and FYEKMQ (reference sequence). CDR3 residues: CASSLSPNTEAFF. The CDR3 DNA is TGTGCCAGCAGCTTAAGCCCGAACACTGAAGCTTTCTTT. Full variable domain (remainder filled in from reference TRBV13 and TRBJ1-1): AAGVIQSPRHLIKEKRETATLKCYPIPRHDTVYWYQQGPGQDPQFLISFYEKMQSDKGSIPDRFSAQQFSDYHSELNMSSLELGDSALYFCASSLSPNTEAFFGQGTRLTVV.

This clonotype was seen at least ten times. This rearrangement joins TRBV27 to TRBJ2-1; D is perhaps TRBD2 (5 bases). Germline V gives CDR1 MNHEY, CDR2 SMNVEV (reference sequence). The ends were cut back, 2 bases at V and 8 bases at J, with 10 bases in the middle. This CDR3 contains 13 residues. The CDR3 sequence: CASSLRTVDEQFF. CDR3 coding DNA: TGTGCCAGCAGTTTACGGACTGTGGATGAGCAGTTCTTC.

This chain links TRBV18 with TRBJ2-3; 8 bases are a match to TRBD1. The germline gives CDR1 KGHSH, CDR2 LQKENI. V shed 5 bases and J 7 bases; nucleotides not matched to a gene: 11. This CDR3 region has 15 residues. The CDR3 DNA reads as TGTGCCAGCTCAACCCCGGGACAGGATTGGAATACGCAGTATTTT. Translation gives CASSTPGQDWNTQYF.

The chain combines TRBV29-1 with TRBJ2-1; a possible D gene is TRBD1 (6 bases). This CDR3 region has 13 residues. Between the trimmed V and J ends, which lost 7 bases and 6 bases, there was a span of 16 bases. Germline values: CDR1 SQVTM, CDR2 ANQGSEA. CDR3 nucleotides: TGCAGCGCCTGGGGGCAGGGTATCAATGAGCAGTTCTTC. It codes for CSAWGQGINEQFF.

This clonotype was seen at least ten times. The gene calls are TRBV5-6 and TRBJ2-7; D gene unclear. V was shortened by 5 bases and J by 3 bases, with 15 bases between the two germline ends. This CDR3 is built from 14 residues. CDR1 is SGHDT, CDR2 YYEEEE, per germline. CDR3 residues: CASSSESAIYEQYF. In DNA, the CDR3 is TGTGCCAGCAGTTCGGAATCAGCCATCTACGAGCAGTACTTC.

This clonotype has ten or more counts. This rearrangement joins TRBV28 to TRBJ2-2; 10 positions agree with TRBD2. The ends lost 6 bases at V and 5 bases at J; junction bases unmatched: 9. This CDR3 region has 16 residues. Germline values: CDR1 MDHEN, CDR2 SYDVKM. The CDR3 DNA reads TGTGCCAGCAGACCCCGGGCTAGCGGGAGTACCGGGGAGCTGTTTTTT. Its translation is CASRPRASGSTGELFF. The whole variable domain, filled in from reference TRBV28 and TRBJ2-2, reads DVKVTQSSRYLVKRTGEKVFLECVQDMDHENMFWYRQDPGLGLRLIYFSYDVKMKEKGDIPEGYSVSREKKERFSLILESASTNQTSMYLCASRPRASGSTGELFFGEGSRLTVL.

This clonotype was picked up many times. The chain couples TRBV20-1 to TRBJ2-1; TRBD2 matches at 8 bases. There are 16 residues in the CDR3. V shed 3 bases, J shed 1 base, and the junction held 8 bases outside the gene matches. Germline V lookup: CDR1 DFQATT, CDR2 SNEGSKA (reference sequence). CDR3 nucleotide sequence: TGCAGTGCTAGGGTCCTCGAGCGGGGGTCCTACAATGAGCAGTTCTTC. Translating it yields CSARVLERGSYNEQFF.

This clonotype was observed at least ten times. The chain is built from TRBV12-3 or TRBV12-4 and TRBJ2-3; TRBD2 matches 8 bases. The CDR3 sequence is 16 residues long. V was pared by 3 bases and J by 0 bases, with 5 bases of the junction left unmatched. In DNA form, the CDR3 reads TGTGCCAGCAGTTTTCCCCTAGCGGGTAGCACAGATACGCAGTATTTT. It is translated as CASSFPLAGSTDTQYF.

This clonotype was detected ten times or more. The chain uses TRBV4-2 and TRBJ2-7; D possibly corresponds to TRBD2 (5 bases). Germline lookup yields CDR1 LGHNA and CDR2 YNFKEQ. V was cut by 1 base and J by 2 bases, with 15 bases left in between. The CDR3 length is 16 residues. The CDR3 DNA reads TGTGCCAGCAGCCAAGGTATGGCGGGCGGGCCCTACGAGCAGTACTTC. It codes for CASSQGMAGGPYEQYF.

There are many counts of this clonotype. The chain has TRBV12-3 or TRBV12-4 and TRBJ2-7, with D maybe TRBD2 (6 bases). This CDR3 is 15 amino acids long. V gave up 2 bases and J gave up 1 base, with 12 bases separating them. CDR3 bases: TGTGCCAGCAGTTTATCGGGACTCAGGTCCTACGAGCAGTACTTC. Protein product: CASSLSGLRSYEQYF.

V and J are TRBV6-5 and TRBJ1-4, with TRBD1 matching over 7 bases. The CDR3 loop spans 15 amino acids. CDR1 is MNHEY and CDR2 is SVGAGI in the germline V gene. V dropped 3 bases and J dropped 3; count of bases not matched to a gene: 4. Here the CDR3 reads CASSYEGASNEKLFF. The CDR3 DNA sequence: TGTGCCAGCAGTTATGAGGGGGCCTCTAATGAAAAACTGTTTTTT.

At least ten counts were recorded for this clonotype. Here the CDR3 DNA reads TGCAGTGCTAGAGTCGCGGGTGAGCAGTTCTTC. It is translated as CSARVAGEQFF. The chain carries TRBV20-1 and TRBJ2-1; perhaps TRBD2 as D (5 bases). Germline assignment: CDR1 DFQATT and CDR2 SNEGSKA (reference sequence). V was cut by 1 base and J by 9 bases, with 7 bases left in between. The CDR3 has 11 amino acids.

This clonotype was detected many times. J is TRBJ2-1 and V is TRBV2; TRBD2 aligns across 7 bases. The CDR3 loop spans 15 amino acids. CDR1 is SNHLY and CDR2 is FYNNEI in the germline V gene. V gave up 1 base and J gave up 6 bases; unmatched junction bases: 6. The CDR3, as DNA: TGTGCCAGCAGTGAAGGGAGCGGGGCCCTCAATGAGCAGTTCTTC. Amino acid sequence: CASSEGSGALNEQFF.

This clonotype was seen ten or more times. The rearrangement joins TRBV5-1 to TRBJ1-1, with D unclear. CDR1 is SGHRS, CDR2 YFSETQ, per germline. The ends were cut back, 0 bases at V and 9 bases at J, with 12 bases in the middle. CDR3 size: 13 residues. The CDR3 loop is CASSLGRGDKAFF. Here the CDR3 DNA reads TGCGCCAGCAGCTTGGGGCGGGGAGATAAAGCTTTCTTT.